The T cell receptor beta chain under discussion was sequenced for a study of metastatic and nonmetastatic thyroid tumors (TCRdb year 2020). Some background on the complete study: Repertoires from peripheral blood and from tumor or nodule tissue samples of malignant and benign thyroid patients were compared. Paper-wide results and their limitations: In both blood and tumor samples, malignant tumors were reported to have significantly higher TCR beta diversity than benign nodules.

Library preparation was by PCR. Sequencing relied on an Illumina HiSeq 4000. High-throughput sequencing was used to profile the TCR beta-chain CDR3 region of every patient. The paper's processing steps were these. The researchers built a classifier to tell apart papillary thyroid cancer patients with distant metastasis, based on CDR3 differences among clinicopathological groups. Repertoire diversity was assessed with the Shannon index, and tumor-blood repertoire similarity with the Morisita-Horn index. TCRdb ran its own pipeline on the public reads, namely fastp trimming at Q25 and MiXCR clone calling, and kept in-frame beta chains. TCRdb, not the authors, supplied the V and J calls. The sample table shows approximately 38,000 clones, and around 28% are seen once. The ten largest account for about 11% of the sample. The CDR3 covers 18 residues, taking in both the cysteine and the phenylalanine. Of the read, only the CDR3 DNA is kept; its 54 bases are in frame from base 1. The trim is 0 bases for V and 0 bases for J, with a gap of 18 bases between the germline ends. CDR1 and CDR2 are read off the germline V gene as KGHSH and LQKENI.

None of the patients had been given any treatment before thyroid surgery. Using T-cell receptor beta sequencing, the researchers looked back retrospectively at clinical samples from patients, gathered between about 2011 and 2018. To note about this clone: Its cognate antigen has yet to be identified. Base qualities are not at hand, and no much larger clone is one base apart.

The source of this sequence is a male donor with papillary thyroid cancer or a benign thyroid nodule (not recorded which). Some clones in this sample may be carry-over from other donors' samples. Sequencing was carried out using blood. The chain is made from TRBV18 and TRBJ2-7; no D gene can be assigned with confidence. The CDR3 reads CASSPPRSGTASSYEQYF. The bases read TGTGCCAGCTCACCACCAAGGTCAGGTACAGCGAGCTCCTACGAGCAGTACTTC.